This TCR beta chain was captured by sequencing in a study of Graves' ophthalmopathy and Graves' hyperthyroidism (dated by TCRdb to the late 2010s). Turning to the overall study: Peripheral blood was collected before any treatment was given, at the time of initial diagnosis. TCR beta repertoire signatures were used to distinguish Graves' ophthalmopathy from Graves' hyperthyroidism and to predict progression to ophthalmopathy. In total, approximately 130 blood samples were TCR-sequenced: around 42 ophthalmopathy, 75 hyperthyroidism and about 17 hyperthyroidism-to-ophthalmopathy patients. To explore V-J signatures that separate ophthalmopathy from hyperthyroidism, a discovery set of about 96 patients was enrolled, consisting of roughly 45 with ophthalmopathy and about 60 with stable hyperthyroidism. In about six hyperthyroidism patients, T-cell repertoires of thyroid tissue and blood were compared. An independent validation cohort comprised roughly 20 hyperthyroidism patients and some 16 patients who later progressed from hyperthyroidism to ophthalmopathy. Once sampling was done, hyperthyroidism patients were given methimazole at a starting dose of 30 mg daily, while ophthalmopathy patients were given high-dose intravenous methylprednisolone. The paper's findings and limits, for the study overall: No statistical method was used to set the sample size in advance, and the investigators knew which group each participant was assigned to. In validation, the model predicted ophthalmopathy progression with more than 70% sensitivity and 72.22% specificity; 12 predicted patients were CT-confirmed with GO in a median of approximately six months. The 13-signature model separated ophthalmopathy from stable hyperthyroidism with approximately 90% sensitivity and almost 84% specificity in cross-validation, and 80%/75% in the test set. Among expanded thyroid clonotypes with frequency above 0.001, most also showed up in blood, which suggests that blood repertoires may reflect the thyroid immune response.

In its sample, this clonotype was seen many times. Its binding antigen is unknown. Base qualities are not provided; no much larger clone lies one nucleotide away. For repertoire sequencing, the TCR beta CDR3 regions were amplified from RNA transcripts. A first-round RT-PCR used HTBI primers with the Qiagen OneStep RT-PCR kit, followed by a second-round multiplex PCR, size selection and purification. Sequencing of the libraries was carried out on an Illumina HiSeq2000 in paired-end mode with 100 bp reads. Regarding the original processing steps: SOAPnuke was used to process the reads, removing any read that contained adapters or uncalled bases, had a mean Phred below 15, or lacked an exact match to the constant primer or identifier. COPE v1.2.5 was used to merge high-quality paired reads. Unique nucleotide sequences were defined as clonotypes and aligned to IMGT TRB V, D and J references using MiTCR v1.1. The analysis was limited to V-J combinations with a frequency above 0.0001, which together covered 98% to 99.2% of repertoires. For each V-J combination, a TCR clonal expansion and chaos score was defined as F50 clonal expansion divided by the chaos observed in the TCRdist matrix. Welch's t-statistics and random forest were used to narrow the features down to approximately 13 V-J combinations, which were then fed into a naive Bayes classifier. Thyroid-blood repertoire similarity was quantified with the Morisita-Horn index. The raw public reads went through TCRdb reprocessing: fastp at Q25, MiXCR clone calling, in-frame beta chains kept. Identical CDR3 proteins give one entry, which carries the most common genes and DNA. What appears here as the V and J calls and clone size reflects TCRdb's work, not the paper's. The sample table shows about 370,000 distinct CDR3 sequences, and about 18% are seen once. The ten largest clones add up to roughly 2.4% of the sample.

Stable hyperthyroidism was defined as no progression to ophthalmopathy within 18 months of follow-up. Hyperthyroidism patients were newly diagnosed, with disease duration under 2 months, and aged 18 to 65 years. Patients with other autoimmune diseases, uncontrolled infections, pregnancy or lactation were excluded from the study. Diagnosis relied on clinical symptoms, serum thyroxine, TRAb, thyroid ultrasound and orbital computed tomography. PBMCs were isolated from 7.5 to 10 ml of fresh peripheral blood by Ficoll-Paque density gradient centrifugation. Trizol reagent was used to extract the total RNA, and its quality was then checked on an Agilent 2100 Bioanalyzer. The cysteine opens and the phenylalanine closes a CDR3 of 15 amino acids. Here the CDR3 DNA is all that survives: 45 bases in frame from base 1. Per the germline V gene, MDHEN is the CDR1 and SYDVKM is the CDR2. V was cut back by 6 bases and J by 9 bases, leaving a gap of 21 bases between them.

Material: peripheral blood. The receptor was isolated from an adult woman with stable Graves' hyperthyroidism. In this chain, TRBV28 is recombined with TRBJ2-4; matching of 7 bases hints at TRBD2 as the D gene. The CDR3 here reads CASSAGGGGVPIQYF. The DNA sequence is TGTGCCAGCAGCGCGGGTGGGGGGGGCGTGCCCATTCAGTACTTC. Outside the CDR3, residues come from the reference TRBV28 and TRBJ2-4 proteins, so the full variable domain is: DVKVTQSSRYLVKRTGEKVFLECVQDMDHENMFWYRQDPGLGLRLIYFSYDVKMKEKGDIPEGYSVSREKKERFSLILESASTNQTSMYLCASSAGGGGVPIQYFGAGTRLSVL.